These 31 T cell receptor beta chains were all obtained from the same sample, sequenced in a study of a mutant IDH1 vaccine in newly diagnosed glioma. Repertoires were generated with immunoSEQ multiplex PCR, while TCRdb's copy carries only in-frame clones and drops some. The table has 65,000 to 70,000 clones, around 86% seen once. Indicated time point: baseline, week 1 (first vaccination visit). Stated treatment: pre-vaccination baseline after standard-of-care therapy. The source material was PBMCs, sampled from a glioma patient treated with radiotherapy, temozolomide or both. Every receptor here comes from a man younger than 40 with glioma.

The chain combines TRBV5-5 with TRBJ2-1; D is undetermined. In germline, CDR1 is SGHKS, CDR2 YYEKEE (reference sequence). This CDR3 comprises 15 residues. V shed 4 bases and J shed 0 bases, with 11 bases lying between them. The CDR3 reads CASSPDGSSYNEQFF. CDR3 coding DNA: TGTGCCAGCAGCCCCGACGGAAGCTCCTACAATGAGCAGTTCTTC.

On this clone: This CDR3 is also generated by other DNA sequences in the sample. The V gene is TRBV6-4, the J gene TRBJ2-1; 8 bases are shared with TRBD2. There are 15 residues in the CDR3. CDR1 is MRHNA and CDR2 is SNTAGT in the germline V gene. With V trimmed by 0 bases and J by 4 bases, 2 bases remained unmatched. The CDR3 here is CASSDSGGAYNEQFF. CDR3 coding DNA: TGTGCCAGCAGTGACTCCGGGGGGGCTTACAATGAGCAGTTCTTC.

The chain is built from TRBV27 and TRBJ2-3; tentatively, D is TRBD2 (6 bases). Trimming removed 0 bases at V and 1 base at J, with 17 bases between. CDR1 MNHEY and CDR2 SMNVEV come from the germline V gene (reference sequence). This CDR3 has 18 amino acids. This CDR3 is CASSLSSVAGTRTDTQYF. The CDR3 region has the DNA TGTGCCAGCAGTTTATCGTCGGTGGCGGGGACTCGCACAGATACGCAGTATTTT.

The CDR3 loop reads CASSSMDRDEQYF. The CDR3 nucleotides are TGTGCCAGCAGTTCCATGGACAGGGACGAGCAGTACTTC. V gene TRBV28 combines with J gene TRBJ2-5; 8 bases are shared with TRBD1. The J call may be wrong; the DNA end is better matched by TRBJ2-7. The germline V gene has CDR1 MDHEN and CDR2 SYDVKM. This CDR3 spans 13 amino acids.

The CDR3: CASSLVAGGYNEQFF. CDR3 bases: TGCGCCAGCAGCTTGGTAGCGGGGGGATACAATGAGCAGTTCTTC. The V and J genes are TRBV5-1 and TRBJ2-1; 10 bases are shared with TRBD2. The CDR3 runs to 15 residues. With 0 bases clipped from V and 4 bases from J, the junction kept 1 base outside the gene matches. Per germline, CDR1 SGHRS and CDR2 YFSETQ.

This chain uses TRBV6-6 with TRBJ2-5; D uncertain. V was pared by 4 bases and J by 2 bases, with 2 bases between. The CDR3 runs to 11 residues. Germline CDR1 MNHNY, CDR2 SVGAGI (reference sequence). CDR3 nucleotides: TGTGCCAGCAGTTTTCAAGAGACCCAGTACTTC. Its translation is CASSFQETQYF.

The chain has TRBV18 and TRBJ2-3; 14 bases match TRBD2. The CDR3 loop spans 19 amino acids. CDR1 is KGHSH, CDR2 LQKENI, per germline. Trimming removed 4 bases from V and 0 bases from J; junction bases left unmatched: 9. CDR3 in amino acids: CASSRVRLAGGPSTDTQYF. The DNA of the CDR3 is TGTGCCAGCTCACGGGTGAGACTAGCGGGGGGGCCAAGCACAGATACGCAGTATTTT.

The CDR3 sequence: CASSQSESTGYNEQFF. In DNA, the CDR3 is TGCGCCAGCAGCCAATCCGAAAGCACAGGGTACAATGAGCAGTTCTTC. The rearrangement uses TRBV4-1 and TRBJ2-1, with TRBD1 as a possible D gene (6 bases). The V gene lost 2 bases and the J gene lost 4 bases, with 15 bases spanning the gap. The CDR3 loop spans 16 amino acids. Looked up from germline, CDR1 is MGHRA and CDR2 is YSYEKL.

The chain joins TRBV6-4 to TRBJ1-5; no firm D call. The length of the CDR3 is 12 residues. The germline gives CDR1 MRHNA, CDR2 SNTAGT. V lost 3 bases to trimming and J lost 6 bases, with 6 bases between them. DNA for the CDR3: TGTGCCAGCAGTGATCGTGGTCAGCCCCAGCATTTT. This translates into CASSDRGQPQHF.

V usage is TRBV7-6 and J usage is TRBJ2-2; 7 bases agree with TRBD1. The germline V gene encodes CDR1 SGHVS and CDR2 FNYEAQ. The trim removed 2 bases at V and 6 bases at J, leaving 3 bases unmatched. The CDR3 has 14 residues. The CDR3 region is CASSLTGVAGELFF. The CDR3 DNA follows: TGTGCCAGCAGCTTAACAGGGGTTGCCGGGGAGCTGTTTTTT.

The CDR3 reads CASSPLRTELNQPQHF. As DNA, the CDR3 is TGTGCCAGCTCGCCCCTCCGGACAGAATTAAATCAGCCCCAGCATTTT. This rearrangement joins TRBV18 to TRBJ1-5; tentatively, D is TRBD1 (6 bases). Germline loops: CDR1 KGHSH, CDR2 LQKENI. The CDR3 loop spans 16 amino acids. V shed 6 bases and J shed 4 bases, with 19 bases lying between them.

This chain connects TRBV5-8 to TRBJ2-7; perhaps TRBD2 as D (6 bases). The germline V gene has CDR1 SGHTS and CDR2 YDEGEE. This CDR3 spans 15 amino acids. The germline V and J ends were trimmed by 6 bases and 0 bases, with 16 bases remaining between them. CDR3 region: CASIPGDSSSYEQYF. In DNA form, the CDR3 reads TGTGCCAGCATCCCGGGGGACTCCAGCTCCTACGAGCAGTACTTC.

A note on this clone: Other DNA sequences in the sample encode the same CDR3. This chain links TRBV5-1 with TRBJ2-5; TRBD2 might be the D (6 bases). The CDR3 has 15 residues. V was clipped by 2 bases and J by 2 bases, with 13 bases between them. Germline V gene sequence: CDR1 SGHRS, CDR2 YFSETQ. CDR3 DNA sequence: TGCGCCAGCAGCTTCTCCGGAGGGCCGCAAGAGACCCAGTACTTC. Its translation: CASSFSGGPQETQYF.

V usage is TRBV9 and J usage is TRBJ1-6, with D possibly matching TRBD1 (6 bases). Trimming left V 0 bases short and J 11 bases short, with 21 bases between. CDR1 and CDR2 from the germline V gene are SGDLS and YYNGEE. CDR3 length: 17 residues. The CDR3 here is CASSVASVTGSHPPLHF. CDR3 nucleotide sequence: TGTGCCAGCAGCGTAGCATCGGTCACAGGGAGTCATCCACCCCTCCACTTT.

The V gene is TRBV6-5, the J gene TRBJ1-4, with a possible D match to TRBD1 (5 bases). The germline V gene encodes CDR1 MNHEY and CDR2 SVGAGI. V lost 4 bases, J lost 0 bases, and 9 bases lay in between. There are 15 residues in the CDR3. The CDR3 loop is CASSFDSATNEKLFF. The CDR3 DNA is TGTGCCAGCAGTTTCGACAGCGCAACTAATGAAAAACTGTTTTTT.

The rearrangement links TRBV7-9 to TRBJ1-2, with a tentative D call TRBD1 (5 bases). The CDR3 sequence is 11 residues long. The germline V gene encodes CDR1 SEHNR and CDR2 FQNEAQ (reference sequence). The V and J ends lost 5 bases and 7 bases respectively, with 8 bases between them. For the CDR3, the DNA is TGTGCCAGCAGCCCAGGGAGTGGCTACACCTTC. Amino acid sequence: CASSPGSGYTF.

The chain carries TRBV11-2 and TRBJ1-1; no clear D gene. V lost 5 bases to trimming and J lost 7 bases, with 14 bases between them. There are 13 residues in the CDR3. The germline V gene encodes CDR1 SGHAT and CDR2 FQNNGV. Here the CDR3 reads CASSQRGLDEAFF. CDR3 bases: TGTGCCAGCAGCCAGAGAGGGCTTGATGAAGCTTTCTTT.

The CDR3 loop reads CASSFLGQAGDTQYF. The CDR3 bases are TGTGCCAGCAGTTTCCTTGGACAGGCAGGAGATACGCAGTATTTT. The chain links TRBV28 to TRBJ2-3; 7 bases match TRBD1. CDR3 length equals 15 residues. Germline V gives CDR1 MDHEN, CDR2 SYDVKM. J lost 5 bases, V lost 3 bases, and 8 bases had no gene match.

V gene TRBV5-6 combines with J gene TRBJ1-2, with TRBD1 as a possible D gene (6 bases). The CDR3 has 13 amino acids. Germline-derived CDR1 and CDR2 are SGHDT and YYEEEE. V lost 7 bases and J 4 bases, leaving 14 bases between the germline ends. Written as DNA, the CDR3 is TGTGCCAGCTGCTACAGGGTTTGCTATGGCTACACCTTC. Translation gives CASCYRVCYGYTF.

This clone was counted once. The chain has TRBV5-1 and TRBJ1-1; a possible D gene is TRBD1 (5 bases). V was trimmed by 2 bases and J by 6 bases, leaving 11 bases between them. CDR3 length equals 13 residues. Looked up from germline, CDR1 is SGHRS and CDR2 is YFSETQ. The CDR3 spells CASSFRESAEAFF. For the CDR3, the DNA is TGCGCCAGCAGCTTCAGGGAGTCGGCTGAAGCTTTCTTT.

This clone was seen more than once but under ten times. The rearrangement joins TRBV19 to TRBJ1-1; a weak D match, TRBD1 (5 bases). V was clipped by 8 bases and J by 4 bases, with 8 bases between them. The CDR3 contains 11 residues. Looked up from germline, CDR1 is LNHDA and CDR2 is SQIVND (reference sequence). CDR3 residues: CASLGRTEAFF. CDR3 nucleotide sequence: TGTGCCAGTTTGGGACGCACTGAAGCTTTCTTT.

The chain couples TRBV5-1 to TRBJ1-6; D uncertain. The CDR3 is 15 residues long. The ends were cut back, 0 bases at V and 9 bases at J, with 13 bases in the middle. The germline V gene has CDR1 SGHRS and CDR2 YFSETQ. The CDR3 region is CASSLEGGYGSPLHF. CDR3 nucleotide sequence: TGCGCCAGCAGCTTGGAAGGAGGGTACGGTTCACCCCTCCACTTT.

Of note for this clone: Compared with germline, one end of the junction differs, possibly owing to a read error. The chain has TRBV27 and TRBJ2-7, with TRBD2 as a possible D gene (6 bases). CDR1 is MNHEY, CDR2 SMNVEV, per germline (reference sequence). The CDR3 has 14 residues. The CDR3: CASSFSTSSDEQYF. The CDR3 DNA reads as TGTGCCAGCAGTTTCTCTACTAGCTCCGACGAGCAGTACTTC.

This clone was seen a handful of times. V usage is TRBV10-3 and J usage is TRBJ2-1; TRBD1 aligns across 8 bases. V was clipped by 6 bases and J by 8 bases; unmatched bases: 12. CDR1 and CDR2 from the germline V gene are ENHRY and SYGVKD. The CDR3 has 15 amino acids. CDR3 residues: CAIRKTGGGQDEQFF. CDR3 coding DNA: TGTGCCATCAGAAAAACAGGGGGAGGTCAGGATGAGCAGTTCTTC.

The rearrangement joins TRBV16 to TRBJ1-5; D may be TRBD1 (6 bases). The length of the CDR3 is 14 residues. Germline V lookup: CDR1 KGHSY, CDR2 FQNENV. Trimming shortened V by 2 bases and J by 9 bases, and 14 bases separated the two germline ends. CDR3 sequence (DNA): TGTGCCAGCAGCCAAAAGGGGGAGGTACCGCCCCAGCATTTT. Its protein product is CASSQKGEVPPQHF. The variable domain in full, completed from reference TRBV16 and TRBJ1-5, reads GEEVAQTPKHLVRGEGQKAKLYCAPIKGHSYVFWYQQVLKNEFKFLISFQNENVFDETGMPKERFSAKCLPNSPCSLEIQATKLEDSAVYFCASSQKGEVPPQHFGDGTRLSIL.

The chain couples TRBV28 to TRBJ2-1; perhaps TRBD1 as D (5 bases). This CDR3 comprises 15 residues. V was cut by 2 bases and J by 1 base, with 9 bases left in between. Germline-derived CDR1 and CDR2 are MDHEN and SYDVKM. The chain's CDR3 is CASSLGAGSYNEQFF. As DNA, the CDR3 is TGTGCCAGCAGTTTAGGGGCAGGGTCCTACAATGAGCAGTTCTTC.

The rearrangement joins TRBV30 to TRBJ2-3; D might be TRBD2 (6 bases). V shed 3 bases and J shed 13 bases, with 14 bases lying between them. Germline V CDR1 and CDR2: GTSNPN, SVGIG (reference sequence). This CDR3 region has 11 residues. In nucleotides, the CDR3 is TGTGCCTGGAGGGAGGGTGGAACTAAGTATTTT. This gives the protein CAWREGGTKYF.

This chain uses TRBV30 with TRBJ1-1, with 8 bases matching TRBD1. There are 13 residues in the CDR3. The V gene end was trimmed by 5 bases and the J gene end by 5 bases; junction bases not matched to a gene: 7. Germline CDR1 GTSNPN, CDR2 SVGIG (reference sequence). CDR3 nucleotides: TGTGCCTGGGGGAGACAGGGGAGGACTGAAGCTTTCTTT. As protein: CAWGRQGRTEAFF. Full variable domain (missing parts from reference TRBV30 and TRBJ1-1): SQTIHQWPATLVQPVGSPLSLECTVEGTSNPNLYWYRQAAGRGLQLLFYSVGIGQISSEVPQNLSASRPQDRQFILSSKKLLLSDSGFYLCAWGRQGRTEAFFGQGTRLTVV.

This CDR3 reads CASSGKWGQGETQYF. The CDR3 region has the DNA TGTGCCAGCAGCGGAAAGTGGGGGCAGGGGGAGACCCAGTACTTC. This chain links TRBV5-6 with TRBJ2-5; tentatively, D is TRBD1 (6 bases). V dropped 4 bases and J dropped 5 bases, with 18 bases sitting between them. The germline gives CDR1 SGHDT, CDR2 YYEEEE. This CDR3 has 15 amino acids.

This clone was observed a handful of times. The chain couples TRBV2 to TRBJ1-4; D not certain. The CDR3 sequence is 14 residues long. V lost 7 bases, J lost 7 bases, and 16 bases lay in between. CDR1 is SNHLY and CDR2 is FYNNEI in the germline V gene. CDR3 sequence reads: CASNKATVVEKLFF. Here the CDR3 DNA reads TGTGCCAGCAACAAAGCCACGGTGGTTGAAAAACTGTTTTTT. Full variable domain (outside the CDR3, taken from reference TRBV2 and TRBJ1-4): EPEVTQTPSHQVTQMGQEVILRCVPISNHLYFYWYRQILGQKVEFLVSFYNNEISEKSEIFDDQFSVERPDGSNFTLKIRSTKLEDSAMYFCASNKATVVEKLFFGSGTQLSVL.

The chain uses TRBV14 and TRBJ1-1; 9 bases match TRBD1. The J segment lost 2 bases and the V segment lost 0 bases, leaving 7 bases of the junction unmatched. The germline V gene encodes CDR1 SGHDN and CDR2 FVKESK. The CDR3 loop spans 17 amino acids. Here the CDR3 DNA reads TGTGCCAGCAGCCAAGATAAGGGGACAGGGATCAACACTGAAGCTTTCTTT. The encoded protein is CASSQDKGTGINTEAFF.